The 32 T cell receptor beta chains given below trace back to one sample, sequenced in a study of human T cells and chemical hapten exposure. TCRdb re-called the RACE reads with MiXCR, one entry per CDR3 protein. This sample has 70,000 to 75,000 distinct CDR3 sequences; approximately 35% occur once, and the top ten carry approximately 9.1%. Time point specified: patch test 1, 2 weeks after DPC sensitization. Sample treatment: therapeutic diphenylcyclopropenone sensitization with weekly scalp DPC. Source: whole blood, taken in connection with sensitization to the hapten diphenylcyclopropenone (DPC). These receptors originate from a man in his forties with alopecia areata. Some clones in this sample may be carry-over from other donors' samples.

The chain carries TRBV11-2 and TRBJ2-3; D remains ambiguous. This CDR3 is 10 amino acids long. The V end was cut by 6 bases, the J end by 6 bases, with 4 bases between. Germline values: CDR1 SGHAT, CDR2 FQNNGV. The CDR3 nucleotides read TGTGCCAGCAGTGGGGATACGCAGTATTTT. Its protein product is CASSGDTQYF.

The chain joins TRBV18 to TRBJ1-6; maybe TRBD1 (5 bases). Germline V lookup: CDR1 KGHSH, CDR2 LQKENI. CDR3 length equals 15 residues. The germline V and J ends were trimmed by 6 bases and 7 bases, with 16 bases remaining between them. This CDR3 reads CASSSVGQANSPLHF. The CDR3, as DNA: TGTGCCAGCTCCTCGGTGGGGCAGGCGAATTCACCCCTCCACTTT.

This clonotype was observed a handful of times. This sequence joins TRBV4-3 and TRBJ1-2; D not resolved. CDR3 size: 11 residues. The germline V gene encodes CDR1 LGHNA and CDR2 YSLEER. Deletions cut 1 base from V and 10 bases from J, with 7 bases between. The CDR3 protein is CASSQGSFYTF. CDR3 in DNA: TGCGCCAGCAGCCAAGGATCCTTCTACACCTTC.

The V gene is TRBV7-2, the J gene TRBJ2-5, with TRBD2 matching over 7 bases. CDR3 size: 14 residues. Germline-derived CDR1 and CDR2 are SGHTA and FQGNSA. With 5 bases clipped from V and 5 bases from J, the junction kept 8 bases outside the gene matches. CDR3 sequence (DNA): TGTGCCAGCAGCCCCTATGGGAGGGGTGAGACCCAGTACTTC. It encodes CASSPYGRGETQYF.

The table lists this clonotype with a few counts. The V call is TRBV20-1, the J call TRBJ2-7; 8 bases fit TRBD2. V trimming: 2 bases; J trimming: 6 bases; junction bases outside the gene matches: 6. CDR3 size: 13 residues. Germline V gene lookup returns CDR1 DFQATT and CDR2 SNEGSKA (reference sequence). The CDR3 loop is CSARPWTSSEQYF. The CDR3 region has the DNA TGCAGTGCTAGACCGTGGACTAGCTCCGAGCAGTACTTC.

This chain uses TRBV6-5 with TRBJ2-1; D ambiguous. V was cut by 6 bases and J by 3 bases, with 18 bases left in between. Germline loops: CDR1 MNHEY, CDR2 SVGAGI. The CDR3 totals 16 residues. The CDR3 DNA is TGTGCCAGCAGCCCACGGTGGGCGGACCTCTACAATGAGCAGTTCTTC. This translates into CASSPRWADLYNEQFF.

The J gene is TRBJ2-3, the V gene TRBV28, with D unresolved. The CDR3 runs 17 residues. Trimming stripped 3 bases from V and 0 bases from J, with 16 bases between. The V gene's germline CDR1 is MDHEN and CDR2 SYDVKM. The CDR3 DNA follows: TGTGCCAGCAGTTTGTGGGGTTCCTTCTCTAGCACAGATACGCAGTATTTT. Its protein product is CASSLWGSFSSTDTQYF. Together with reference TRBV28 and TRBJ2-3, the CDR3 gives the full variable domain: DVKVTQSSRYLVKRTGEKVFLECVQDMDHENMFWYRQDPGLGLRLIYFSYDVKMKEKGDIPEGYSVSREKKERFSLILESASTNQTSMYLCASSLWGSFSSTDTQYFGPGTRLTVL.

This clonotype appeared a few times. The CDR3: CASSPPHRVEAFF. The CDR3 region has the DNA TGTGCCAGCAGTCCCCCCCACAGGGTTGAAGCTTTCTTT. The chain has TRBV28 and TRBJ1-1, with D perhaps TRBD1 (6 bases). Trimming pared 5 bases from V and 7 bases from J, leaving 14 bases between. The CDR3 spans 13 residues. Germline V gene data show CDR1 as MDHEN and CDR2 as SYDVKM.

CDR3 amino acids: CASSPRVRASGGTDTQYF. CDR3 bases: TGTGCCAGCAGCCCGAGAGTCAGGGCTAGCGGGGGCACAGATACGCAGTATTTT. The chain links TRBV11-1 to TRBJ2-3; TRBD2 agrees at 9 bases. V lost 5 bases and J lost 1; bases outside the gene matches: 13. Germline V gene data show CDR1 as SGHAT and CDR2 as FQDESV (reference sequence). The CDR3 has 18 amino acids.

The rearrangement joins TRBV12-3 or TRBV12-4 to TRBJ2-3; tentatively, D is TRBD1 (6 bases). The V gene lost 3 bases and the J gene lost 4 bases, with 17 bases spanning the gap. The CDR3 sequence is 16 residues long. The CDR3 loop reads CASSFGRITGSDTQYF. For the CDR3, the DNA is TGTGCCAGCAGTTTCGGAAGGATAACAGGGTCAGATACGCAGTATTTT.

The genes are TRBV20-1 and TRBJ2-3; 12 nucleotides align to TRBD2. The trim removed 6 bases at V and 3 bases at J, leaving 7 bases unmatched. This CDR3 comprises 15 residues. Germline V CDR1 and CDR2: DFQATT, SNEGSKA (reference sequence). The CDR3 DNA sequence: TGCAGTGCGGAACCGACTAGCGGGAGTACAGATACGCAGTATTTT. It yields the protein CSAEPTSGSTDTQYF.

The chain recombines TRBV20-1 with TRBJ2-3; the D is unclear. The CDR3 contains 14 residues. Trimming left V 0 bases short and J 4 bases short, with 11 bases between. Germline CDR1 DFQATT, CDR2 SNEGSKA (reference sequence). DNA of the CDR3: TGCAGTGCTAGAGATCTGAGACGCCCAGATACGCAGTATTTT. Its protein product is CSARDLRRPDTQYF.

This clonotype has just one count. V is TRBV28 and J is TRBJ2-5; D gene ambiguous. The ends were cut back, 6 bases at V and 1 base at J, with 12 bases in the middle. Looked up from germline, CDR1 is MDHEN and CDR2 is SYDVKM. CDR3 length equals 14 residues. CDR3 DNA: TGTGCCAGCAGCCCTCAAGGTGTCCAAGAGACCCAGTACTTC. Translating gives CASSPQGVQETQYF.

This chain uses TRBV27 with TRBJ1-4, with a weak D call TRBD1 (6 bases). V lost 5 bases and J 10 bases, leaving 14 bases between the germline ends. Germline CDR1 MNHEY, CDR2 SMNVEV (reference sequence). The CDR3 loop spans 13 amino acids. In DNA, the CDR3 is TGTGCCAGCAGTAGGCAGGGGAACGGAAAACTGTTTTTT. Translated: CASSRQGNGKLFF. The entire variable domain, with the rest obtained from reference TRBV27 and TRBJ1-4, is as follows: EAQVTQNPRYLITVTGKKLTVTCSQNMNHEYMSWYRQDPGLGLRQIYYSMNVEVTDKGDVPEGYKVSRKEKRNFPLILESPSPNQTSLYFCASSRQGNGKLFFGSGTQLSVL.

The CDR3 spells CASTSPGGPPTDTQYF. DNA of the CDR3: TGTGCCAGCACCTCGCCAGGGGGTCCTCCCACAGATACGCAGTATTTT. The chain is built from TRBV7-4 and TRBJ2-3; 7 positions agree with TRBD1. This CDR3 has 16 residues. Germline loops: CDR1 SGHVT, CDR2 SQSDAQ. J lost 2 bases, V lost 7 bases, and 12 bases had no gene match.

This clonotype was observed a handful of times. The V and J genes are TRBV7-9 and TRBJ2-7; TRBD1 agrees at 7 bases. Germline V gene lookup returns CDR1 SEHNR and CDR2 FQNEAQ (reference sequence). V shed 4 bases, J shed 0 bases, and the junction held 6 bases outside the gene matches. CDR3 length equals 15 residues. In nucleotides, the CDR3 is TGTGCCAGCAGCTCTAGGGACAGCCGCTCCTACGAGCAGTACTTC. Its protein product is CASSSRDSRSYEQYF.

This clonotype has a handful of counts. This chain links TRBV27 with TRBJ2-3; 12 nucleotides agree with TRBD1. CDR1 and CDR2 from the germline V gene are MNHEY and SMNVEV (reference sequence). The CDR3 runs to 15 residues. With V trimmed by 5 bases and J by 4 bases, 4 bases remained unmatched. This CDR3 reads CASSGRDRGPDTQYF. The CDR3, as DNA: TGTGCCAGCAGTGGACGGGACAGGGGGCCAGATACGCAGTATTTT.

The J gene is TRBJ2-1, the V gene TRBV4-2; 12 positions agree with TRBD2. CDR1 LGHNA and CDR2 YNFKEQ come from the germline V gene. With 4 bases clipped from V and 6 bases from J, the junction kept 7 bases outside the gene matches. The CDR3 length is 16 residues. CDR3 coding DNA: TGTGCCAGCAGCCTTGAGACTAGCGGGAGTGTCAATGAGCAGTTCTTC. This gives the protein CASSLETSGSVNEQFF.

This clonotype was recorded a few times. The V and J genes are TRBV6-5 and TRBJ2-1; D remains ambiguous. CDR3 size: 16 residues. CDR1 MNHEY and CDR2 SVGAGI come from the germline V gene. V lost 0 bases and J 2 bases, leaving 11 bases between the germline ends. The CDR3 sequence is CASSYSIYTPYNEQFF. The CDR3 bases are TGTGCCAGCAGTTACTCGATTTACACACCCTACAATGAGCAGTTCTTC.

V usage is TRBV5-6 and J usage is TRBJ1-6; 7 bases are shared with TRBD1. The V and J ends lost 4 bases and 7 bases, in that order; junction bases with no gene match: 5. The CDR3 is 14 residues long. Germline V CDR1 and CDR2: SGHDT, YYEEEE. Here the CDR3 DNA reads TGTGCCAGCAGCAGGACAGGCCAAAATTCACCCCTCCACTTT. Protein sequence: CASSRTGQNSPLHF.

The table lists this clonotype with many counts. This chain joins TRBV7-9 and TRBJ2-7, with 7 bases that match TRBD2. This CDR3 region has 15 residues. The germline V gene has CDR1 SEHNR and CDR2 FQNEAQ (reference sequence). V gave up 4 bases and J gave up 4 bases; unmatched junction bases: 10. The CDR3 spells CASSSHSTSRYEQYF. For the CDR3, the DNA is TGTGCCAGCAGCTCCCATTCGACTAGCCGGTACGAGCAGTACTTC. Full variable domain (outside the CDR3, taken from reference TRBV7-9 and TRBJ2-7): DTGVSQNPRHKITKRGQNVTFRCDPISEHNRLYWYRQTLGQGPEFLTYFQNEAQLEKSRLLSDRFSAERPKGSFSTLEIQRTEQGDSAMYLCASSSHSTSRYEQYFGPGTRLTVT.

This chain connects TRBV12-5 to TRBJ2-1, with 14 bases aligning to TRBD2. CDR1 is LGHNT and CDR2 is FRNRAP in the germline V gene. This CDR3 spans 14 amino acids. Germline trimming cut 7 bases from V and 10 bases from J; bases unmatched to any gene: 6. This chain's CDR3 is CASAGGTSGGEQFF. Written as DNA, the CDR3 is TGTGCTAGTGCCGGGGGGACTAGCGGGGGAGAGCAGTTCTTC. Complete variable domain (other parts from reference TRBV12-5 and TRBJ2-1): DARVTQTPRHKVTEMGQEVTMRCQPILGHNTVFWYRQTMMQGLELLAYFRNRAPLDDSGMPKDRFSAEMPDATLATLKIQPSEPRDSAVYFCASAGGTSGGEQFFGPGTRLTVL.

This sequence joins TRBV12-3 or TRBV12-4 and TRBJ2-3; no clear D gene. There are 14 residues in the CDR3. V was trimmed by 3 bases and J by 2 bases, leaving 9 bases between them. The CDR3 DNA follows: TGTGCCAGCAGTTTGGGATGGAACACAGATACGCAGTATTTT. Protein: CASSLGWNTDTQYF.

This clonotype showed up just a few times. The rearrangement links TRBV6-2 or TRBV6-3 to TRBJ2-3, with a tentative D call TRBD2 (6 bases). This CDR3 has 17 residues. CDR1 is MNHEY and CDR2 is SVGEGT in the germline V gene. The V and J ends lost 2 bases and 0 bases respectively, with 15 bases between them. Here the CDR3 DNA reads TGTGCCAGCAGTTACAAGATAGCGGATACTAGCACAGATACGCAGTATTTT. This gives the protein CASSYKIADTSTDTQYF.

This clonotype showed up just a few times. The chain links TRBV5-5 to TRBJ2-3, with D maybe TRBD1 (5 bases). CDR3 size: 14 residues. Germline values: CDR1 SGHKS, CDR2 YYEKEE (reference sequence). V lost 4 bases and J 5 bases, leaving 14 bases between the germline ends. This CDR3 reads CASSQTATLDTQYF. As DNA, the CDR3 is TGTGCCAGCAGCCAGACAGCCACCTTAGATACGCAGTATTTT.

This clonotype came up a few times. This chain uses TRBV20-1 with TRBJ2-3, with 13 bases lining up with TRBD2. V trimming: 3 bases; J trimming: 5 bases; junction bases outside the gene matches: 8. The CDR3 runs to 16 residues. CDR1 DFQATT and CDR2 SNEGSKA come from the germline V gene (reference sequence). The CDR3: CSASSGLAGVLDTQYF. The DNA for the CDR3 is TGCAGTGCTAGTAGTGGACTAGCGGGAGTGTTAGATACGCAGTATTTT.

This clonotype was seen a single time. This chain uses TRBV15 with TRBJ1-5; TRBD1 agrees at 7 bases. V trimming: 0 bases; J trimming: 5 bases; junction bases outside the gene matches: 19. Germline CDR1 and CDR2: LNHNV and YYDKDF (reference sequence). The CDR3 is made up of 20 amino acids. This chain's CDR3 is CATSRDLMEGQQRGDQPQHF. CDR3 bases: TGTGCCACCAGCAGAGATCTAATGGAGGGACAGCAGAGGGGTGATCAGCCCCAGCATTTT.

The chain has TRBV7-8 and TRBJ2-1; 9 bases are a match to TRBD1. The junction had 9 bases not matched to a gene; V was cut back by 5 bases and J by 7 bases. Germline CDR1 SGHVS, CDR2 FQNEAQ. The CDR3 covers 15 residues. CDR3 region: CASSRTGGLFNEQFF. The CDR3 region has the DNA TGTGCCAGCAGCCGCACAGGGGGCCTGTTTAATGAGCAGTTCTTC.

This clonotype was observed a few times. The V call is TRBV12-3 or TRBV12-4, the J call TRBJ1-1; 7 positions agree with TRBD1. CDR3 length: 15 amino acids. V shed 4 bases, J shed 2 bases, and the junction held 7 bases outside the gene matches. DNA of the CDR3: TGTGCCAGCAGTTGGCGACAGGGCAGTAACACTGAAGCTTTCTTT. It encodes CASSWRQGSNTEAFF.

This clonotype showed up just a few times. The V and J genes are TRBV9 and TRBJ1-4; a weak D match, TRBD1 (5 bases). Per the germline V gene, CDR1 is SGDLS and CDR2 is YYNGEE. Trimming shortened V by 4 bases and J by 3 bases, and 13 bases separated the two germline ends. This CDR3 has 15 residues. Here the CDR3 reads CASSPQGMANEKLFF. The CDR3 DNA reads TGTGCCAGCAGCCCGCAGGGTATGGCTAATGAAAAACTGTTTTTT.

This clonotype has a count of ten or more. The J gene is TRBJ1-1, the V gene TRBV27; 8 positions match TRBD1. Germline trimming cut 6 bases from V and 0 bases from J; bases unmatched to any gene: 3. The CDR3 is 14 residues long. Germline V gives CDR1 MNHEY, CDR2 SMNVEV (reference sequence). The DNA of the CDR3 is TGTGCCAGCAGCCGGACAGGGATGAACACTGAAGCTTTCTTT. It encodes CASSRTGMNTEAFF.

This clonotype showed up just a few times. The V gene is TRBV6-6, the J gene TRBJ1-5, with D possibly being TRBD1 (6 bases). V was cut by 1 base and J by 2 bases, with 12 bases left in between. The germline CDR1 and CDR2 sequences are MNHNY and SVGAGI (reference sequence). This CDR3 is built from 16 residues. The CDR3 protein is CASSYLGARGNQPQHF. CDR3 sequence (DNA): TGTGCCAGCAGTTACTTGGGGGCAAGGGGCAATCAGCCCCAGCATTTT.